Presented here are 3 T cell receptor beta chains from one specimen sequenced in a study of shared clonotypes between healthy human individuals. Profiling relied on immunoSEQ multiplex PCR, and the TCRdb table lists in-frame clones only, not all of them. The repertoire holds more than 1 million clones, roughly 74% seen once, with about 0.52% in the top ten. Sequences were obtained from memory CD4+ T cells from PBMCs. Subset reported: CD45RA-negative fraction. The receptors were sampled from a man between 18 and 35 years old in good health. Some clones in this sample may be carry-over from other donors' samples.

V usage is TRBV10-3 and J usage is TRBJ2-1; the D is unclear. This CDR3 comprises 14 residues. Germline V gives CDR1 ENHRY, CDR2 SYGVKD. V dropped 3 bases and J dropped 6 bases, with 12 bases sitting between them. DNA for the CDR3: TGTGCCATCAGTGATCAGGCGAGACCCAATGAGCAGTTCTTC. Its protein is CAISDQARPNEQFF.

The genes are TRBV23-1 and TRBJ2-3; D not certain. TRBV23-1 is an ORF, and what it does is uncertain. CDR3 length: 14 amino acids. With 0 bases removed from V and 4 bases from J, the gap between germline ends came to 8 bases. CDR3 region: CASSQSCRSDTQYF. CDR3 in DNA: TGCGCCAGCAGTCAATCGTGTAGGTCAGATACGCAGTATTTT.

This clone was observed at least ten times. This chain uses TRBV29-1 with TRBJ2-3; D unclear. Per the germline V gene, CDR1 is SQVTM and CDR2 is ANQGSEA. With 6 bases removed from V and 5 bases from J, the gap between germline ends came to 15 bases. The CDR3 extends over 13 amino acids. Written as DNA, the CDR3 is TGCAGCGTCAACCCGACACGGCGAGATACGCAGTATTTT. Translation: CSVNPTRRDTQYF.